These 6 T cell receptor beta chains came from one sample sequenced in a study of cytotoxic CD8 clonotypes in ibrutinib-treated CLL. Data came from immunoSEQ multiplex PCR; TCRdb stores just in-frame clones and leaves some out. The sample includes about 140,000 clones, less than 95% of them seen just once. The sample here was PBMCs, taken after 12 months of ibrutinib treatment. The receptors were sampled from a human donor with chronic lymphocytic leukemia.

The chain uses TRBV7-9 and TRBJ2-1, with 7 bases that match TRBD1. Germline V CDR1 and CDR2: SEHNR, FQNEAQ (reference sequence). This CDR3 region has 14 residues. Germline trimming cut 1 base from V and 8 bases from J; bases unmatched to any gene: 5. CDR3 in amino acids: CASSLEGQRHEQFF. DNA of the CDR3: TGTGCCAGCAGCTTAGAGGGACAGAGGCATGAGCAGTTCTTC.

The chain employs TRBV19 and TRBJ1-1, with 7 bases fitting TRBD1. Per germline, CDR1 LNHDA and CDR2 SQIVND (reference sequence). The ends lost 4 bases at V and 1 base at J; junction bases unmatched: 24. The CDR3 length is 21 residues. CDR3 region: CASSTPLRGTRQGMGNTEAFF. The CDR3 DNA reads TGTGCCAGTAGTACCCCACTCCGGGGAACGAGACAGGGCATGGGGAACACTGAAGCTTTCTTT.

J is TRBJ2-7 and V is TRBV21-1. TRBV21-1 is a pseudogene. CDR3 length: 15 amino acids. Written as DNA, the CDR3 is TGTGCCAGCAGCAAAGTTGTGGAACATTTATACGAGCAGTACTTC. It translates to CASSKVVEHLYEQYF.

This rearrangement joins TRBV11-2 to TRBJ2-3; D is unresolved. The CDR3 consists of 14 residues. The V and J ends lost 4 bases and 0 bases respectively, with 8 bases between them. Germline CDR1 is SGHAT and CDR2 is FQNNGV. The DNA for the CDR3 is TGTGCCAGCAGCTACCCTGACAGCACAGATACGCAGTATTTT. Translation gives CASSYPDSTDTQYF.

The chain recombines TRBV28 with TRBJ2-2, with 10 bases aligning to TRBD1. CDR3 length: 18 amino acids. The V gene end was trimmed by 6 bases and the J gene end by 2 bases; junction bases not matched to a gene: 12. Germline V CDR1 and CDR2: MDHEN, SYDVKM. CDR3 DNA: TGTGCCAGCAGCCAGGCCGCGACAGGGGGCGTCAACACCGGGGAGCTGTTTTTT. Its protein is CASSQAATGGVNTGELFF. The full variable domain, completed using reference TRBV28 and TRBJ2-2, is DVKVTQSSRYLVKRTGEKVFLECVQDMDHENMFWYRQDPGLGLRLIYFSYDVKMKEKGDIPEGYSVSREKKERFSLILESASTNQTSMYLCASSQAATGGVNTGELFFGEGSRLTVL.

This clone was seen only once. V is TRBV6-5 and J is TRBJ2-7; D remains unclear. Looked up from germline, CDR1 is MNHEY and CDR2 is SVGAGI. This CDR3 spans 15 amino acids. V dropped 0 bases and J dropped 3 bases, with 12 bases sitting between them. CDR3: CASSYSGFTIYEQYF. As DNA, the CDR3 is TGTGCCAGCAGTTACTCGGGGTTTACCATCTACGAGCAGTACTTC.